Sequencing of this TCR beta chain was carried out in a study of blood T cell repertoires in COVID-19. Study background: COVID-19 samples collected from the United States, Italy and Spain covered acute and convalescent phases.

Trimming removed 6 bases from V and 1 base from J; junction bases left unmatched: 10. Germline V gene sequence: CDR1 LNHDA, CDR2 SQIVND (reference sequence). This CDR3 has 16 amino acids. Original processing methods: Amplification with reference gene primers provided the estimates of nucleated cell counts. Sequenced by immunoSEQ multiplex PCR; TCRdb stores in-frame clones only, minus some. The DNA gave D and trimming, while V, J and clone size come from that table. The sample comprises about 240,000 clones, approximately 91% of which are singletons, and roughly 0.89% rests with the top ten. This clonotype was sampled from a man aged 25 to 40 with COVID-19, enrolled during active disease. The chain combines TRBV19 with TRBJ1-1; 8 bases fit TRBD1. The sample taken for sequencing was peripheral blood. The CDR3 is CASRAFPGTGNTEAFF. The CDR3 coding sequence is TGTGCCAGTAGGGCCTTTCCCGGGACAGGGAACACTGAAGCTTTCTTT.